This passage covers 11 T cell receptor beta chains from one sample sequenced in a study of blood T cell repertoires in COVID-19 (dated by TCRdb to 2018 to 2021). Receptors were amplified or captured by the immunoSEQ multiplex PCR assay. What TCRdb holds here is the immuneACCESS table cut down to in-frame rearrangements. Part of the clones is not present; checked against another copy, under half of the missing clones reflect an unresolved V gene, and the others are unexplained. The sample records approximately 260,000 clones, about nine tenths of which are singletons. Jointly, the top ten make up roughly 6% of the sample. The sample taken for sequencing was PBMCs or T cells enriched from blood (not recorded which). The receptors shown here come from a woman aged 25 to 39 with acute COVID-19.

This clone was recorded once. V and J are TRBV5-4 and TRBJ1-4; possible D gene TRBD1, 6 bases. This CDR3 is 14 amino acids long. V shed 0 bases and J shed 7 bases, with 10 bases lying between them. Germline CDR1 SGHNT, CDR2 YYREEE (reference sequence). CDR3 in DNA: TGTGCCAGCAGCTTGGACAGGGTTCCTGAAAAACTGTTTTTT. This codes for CASSLDRVPEKLFF.

This chain joins TRBV3-1 (or the pseudogene TRBV3-2) and TRBJ1-2, with D unclear. The V end was cut by 8 bases, the J end by 6 bases, with 16 bases between. CDR3 size: 13 residues. Per germline, CDR1 LGHDT and CDR2 YNNKEL (reference sequence). CDR3 bases: TGTGCCAGCGTATCTTTCGGGAAGGATGGCTACACCTTC. Translating gives CASVSFGKDGYTF.

The chain couples TRBV4-3 to TRBJ2-3; TRBD1 might be the D (6 bases). CDR3 length: 15 amino acids. In germline, CDR1 is LGHNA, CDR2 YSLEER. V shed 4 bases and J shed 3 bases, with 14 bases lying between them. CDR3: CASSPQQGQTDTQYF. The CDR3 DNA follows: TGCGCCAGCAGCCCCCAACAGGGCCAAACAGATACGCAGTATTTT.

V and J are TRBV19 and TRBJ2-1, with 11 bases fitting TRBD2. With V trimmed by 10 bases and J by 0 bases, 5 bases remained unmatched. CDR1 and CDR2 from the germline V gene are LNHDA and SQIVND (reference sequence). This CDR3 has 15 amino acids. DNA of the CDR3: TGTGCCACGCTAGCGGGAGGTTTCTCCTACAATGAGCAGTTCTTC. This gives the protein CATLAGGFSYNEQFF.

The rearrangement uses TRBV4-1 and TRBJ2-3, with a tentative D call TRBD2 (6 bases). From germline, CDR1 is MGHRA and CDR2 YSYEKL. The CDR3 loop spans 15 amino acids. The germline V and J ends were trimmed by 4 bases and 0 bases, with 11 bases remaining between them. This chain's CDR3 is CASSRLAWSTDTQYF. CDR3 bases: TGCGCCAGCAGCCGGCTAGCGTGGAGCACAGATACGCAGTATTTT.

V usage is TRBV9 and J usage is TRBJ2-5; a weak D match, TRBD2 (6 bases). Germline assignment: CDR1 SGDLS and CDR2 YYNGEE. The V end was cut by 3 bases, the J end by 2 bases, with 14 bases between. The CDR3 contains 15 residues. CDR3 sequence: CASSGGTLHQETQYF. The CDR3, as DNA: TGTGCCAGCAGCGGCGGGACCCTGCATCAAGAGACCCAGTACTTC.

This clone was seen only a few times. The J gene is TRBJ1-4, the V gene TRBV6-5; possibly TRBD1 for D (6 bases). CDR1 MNHEY and CDR2 SVGAGI come from the germline V gene. Trimming took 4 bases from V and 4 from J, leaving 13 bases between them. The CDR3 is made up of 15 amino acids. This chain's CDR3 is CASSFTTGINEKLFF. CDR3 in DNA: TGTGCCAGCAGTTTCACTACAGGGATTAATGAAAAACTGTTTTTT.

The chain joins TRBV9 to TRBJ1-1, with D unclear. Trimming left V 0 bases short and J 0 bases short, with 9 bases between. The CDR3 is made up of 15 amino acids. Germline V gene sequence: CDR1 SGDLS, CDR2 YYNGEE. This CDR3 reads CASSVDSLMNTEAFF. The CDR3 DNA reads as TGTGCCAGCAGCGTAGACTCATTGATGAACACTGAAGCTTTCTTT.

The chain carries TRBV7-9 and TRBJ2-2; 10 nucleotides line up with TRBD2. V lost 6 bases, J lost 8 bases, and 3 bases stayed unmatched. CDR1 SEHNR and CDR2 FQNEAQ come from the germline V gene (reference sequence). The CDR3 contains 13 residues. CDR3 amino acids: CASRLAGEGELFF. The DNA of the CDR3 is TGTGCCAGCAGGCTAGCGGGAGAAGGGGAGCTGTTTTTT. Filled out from reference TRBV7-9 and TRBJ2-2, the complete variable domain reads DTGVSQNPRHKITKRGQNVTFRCDPISEHNRLYWYRQTLGQGPEFLTYFQNEAQLEKSRLLSDRFSAERPKGSFSTLEIQRTEQGDSAMYLCASRLAGEGELFFGEGSRLTVL.

In its sample, this clone was seen a few times. The chain uses TRBV24-1 and TRBJ1-1, with 7 bases lining up with TRBD1. The CDR3 contains 14 residues. Germline trimming cut 6 bases from V and 0 bases from J; bases unmatched to any gene: 3. Germline lookup yields CDR1 KGHDR and CDR2 SFDVKD. This CDR3 reads CATSLTGLNTEAFF. The CDR3 region has the DNA TGTGCCACCAGTCTGACAGGGCTGAACACTGAAGCTTTCTTT.

The chain uses TRBV9 and TRBJ1-3; TRBD1 is a possible D gene (6 bases). Germline loops: CDR1 SGDLS, CDR2 YYNGEE. CDR3 size: 15 residues. Trimming stripped 4 bases from V and 0 bases from J, with 11 bases between. The CDR3 sequence: CASSLGASSGNTIYF. CDR3 sequence (DNA): TGTGCCAGCAGCTTGGGGGCCTCCTCTGGAAACACCATATATTTT.